A single sample is the source of the 26 T cell receptor beta chains below, sequenced in a study of T-cell memory formation after mild COVID-19. From the 5' RACE reads, TCRdb called clonotypes with MiXCR, one entry per CDR3 protein. The table shows about 15,000 distinct CDR3 sequences, with around 20% occurring only once. Material for sequencing was PBMCs or a T cell subset sorted from them (not recorded which). These TCRs come from an adult woman who had mild COVID-19 (a few samples of this study predate the infection). Cell type and time point are not known.

This clonotype was counted many times. The CDR3 reads CASSMQTGVGTEAFF. The CDR3 coding sequence is TGTGCCAGCAGCATGCAGACAGGGGTGGGAACTGAAGCTTTCTTT. The chain links TRBV9 to TRBJ1-1, with 8 nucleotides matching TRBD1. CDR1 SGDLS and CDR2 YYNGEE come from the germline V gene. This CDR3 is 15 amino acids long. Unmatched junction bases numbered 10, after V lost 4 bases and J lost 5 bases.

The rearrangement joins TRBV4-3 to TRBJ2-3, with TRBD1 as a possible D gene (5 bases). Germline values: CDR1 LGHNA, CDR2 YSLEER. The CDR3 is 14 residues long. V dropped 0 bases and J dropped 5 bases, with 9 bases sitting between them. The CDR3 bases are TGCGCCAGCAGCCAAGATCCAGGGATAGATACGCAGTATTTT. Translating it yields CASSQDPGIDTQYF.

In its sample, this clonotype was seen once. The chain carries TRBV5-6 and TRBJ2-1; D ambiguous. V dropped 4 bases and J dropped 4 bases, with 12 bases sitting between them. The CDR3 is made up of 14 amino acids. CDR1 SGHDT and CDR2 YYEEEE come from the germline V gene. The CDR3 region has the DNA TGTGCCAGCAGCCGGGCCGGCAGATACAATGAGCAGTTCTTC. This gives the protein CASSRAGRYNEQFF.

This clonotype was picked up many times. The J gene is TRBJ1-2, the V gene TRBV7-9; 11 bases fit TRBD1. Germline CDR1 SEHNR, CDR2 FQNEAQ (reference sequence). This CDR3 has 15 residues. The V gene end was trimmed by 5 bases and the J gene end by 7 bases; junction bases not matched to a gene: 9. The CDR3 bases are TGTGCCAGCAGCGACGCCCGGACAGGGGGCTCTGGCTACACCTTC. Its protein product is CASSDARTGGSGYTF.

This clonotype has at least ten counts. CDR3 DNA: TGTGCCAGCACCCTTACGCAGGGGGCTGGGGCCAACGTCCTGACTTTC. Translated, it gives CASTLTQGAGANVLTF. This chain connects TRBV6-5 to TRBJ2-6; 7 bases fit TRBD1. Germline V gene data show CDR1 as MNHEY and CDR2 as SVGAGI. The junction had 8 bases not matched to a gene; V was cut back by 7 bases and J by 2 bases. The CDR3 extends over 16 amino acids.

This clonotype showed up many times. This chain connects TRBV4-1 to TRBJ2-2, with D possibly TRBD2 on 6 matching bases. CDR1 and CDR2 from the germline V gene are MGHRA and YSYEKL. This CDR3 comprises 13 residues. V was shortened by 6 bases and J by 1 base, with 6 bases between the two germline ends. DNA of the CDR3: TGCGCCAGCAGGCGGGAGAACACCGGGGAGCTGTTTTTT. Protein sequence: CASRRENTGELFF.

This clonotype was seen once. CDR3 residues: CASSSPSGRAGEQFF. The CDR3 DNA follows: TGTGCCAGCAGCTCCCCTAGCGGGAGGGCGGGTGAGCAGTTCTTC. The chain recombines TRBV5-4 with TRBJ2-1; 12 bases are a match to TRBD2. Germline CDR1 SGHNT, CDR2 YYREEE (reference sequence). The V and J ends lost 3 bases and 9 bases, in that order; junction bases with no gene match: 7. This CDR3 comprises 15 residues.

This clonotype was seen repeatedly, ten times or more. This chain links TRBV7-2 with TRBJ2-7, with 16 bases aligning to TRBD2. In germline, CDR1 is SGHTA, CDR2 FQGNSA. V trimming: 8 bases; J trimming: 6 bases; junction bases outside the gene matches: 13. The CDR3 length is 17 residues. The CDR3 loop is CASCLTGLAGGPLEQYF. In DNA form, the CDR3 reads TGTGCCAGCTGCCTCACGGGACTAGCGGGGGGGCCCCTCGAGCAGTACTTC.

This clonotype was seen repeatedly, ten times or more. The chain is built from TRBV12-3 or TRBV12-4 and TRBJ2-2; TRBD1 matches at 9 bases. Losses at the gene ends were 4 bases for V and 7 bases for J; bases not matched to a gene: 13. The CDR3 loop spans 17 amino acids. The CDR3 nucleotides are TGTGCCAGCAGTTATCCCCTACAGGGGGCAAGGGGCGGGGAGCTGTTTTTT. Its protein is CASSYPLQGARGGELFF.

This clonotype was found many times. V is TRBV7-2 and J is TRBJ2-2; either TRBD1 or TRBD2 may supply D (6 bases each). Trimming stripped 7 bases from V and 9 bases from J, with 15 bases between. Germline V gives CDR1 SGHTA, CDR2 FQGNSA. CDR3 length: 13 amino acids. The CDR3 nucleotides read TGTGCCAGCACCCTCAGGGGAGGCCGGGAGCTGTTTTTT. Its translation: CASTLRGGRELFF.

This clonotype appeared many times. In nucleotides, the CDR3 is TGTGCCAGCAGCACGCCGGGACTAGCGGGGGAAAGGAACACCGGGGAGCTGTTTTTT. It codes for CASSTPGLAGERNTGELFF. The rearrangement links TRBV9 to TRBJ2-2; the match to TRBD2 covers 14 bases. The CDR3 sequence is 19 residues long. With V trimmed by 4 bases and J by 1 base, 9 bases remained unmatched. Germline V gives CDR1 SGDLS, CDR2 YYNGEE.

This clonotype was detected many times. The chain is built from TRBV14 and TRBJ1-1; D unresolved. This CDR3 spans 14 amino acids. Trimming removed 1 base from V and 0 bases from J, with 6 bases in between. Germline V gene data show CDR1 as SGHDN and CDR2 as FVKESK. The CDR3 nucleotides read TGTGCCAGCAGCCAAGGATTGATGAACACTGAAGCTTTCTTT. It specifies CASSQGLMNTEAFF.

At least ten counts were recorded for this clonotype. The V call is TRBV7-2, the J call TRBJ1-6; 9 positions agree with TRBD1. Germline V gene data show CDR1 as SGHTA and CDR2 as FQGNSA. CDR3 length equals 16 residues. After removal of 4 bases from V and 4 bases from J, the junction contained 5 bases not matched to a gene. CDR3: CASSWGQGRYNSPLHF. CDR3 nucleotide sequence: TGTGCCAGCAGCTGGGGACAGGGCCGTTATAATTCACCCCTCCACTTT.

This clonotype showed up many times. The chain recombines TRBV10-3 with TRBJ2-1; a possible D gene is TRBD2 (5 bases). Trimming left V 6 bases short and J 6 bases short, with 12 bases between. CDR3 length: 13 residues. In germline, CDR1 is ENHRY, CDR2 SYGVKD. CDR3 sequence: CAIRSPGFNEQFF. The DNA of the CDR3 is TGTGCCATCAGGTCCCCGGGGTTCAATGAGCAGTTCTTC.

The V gene is TRBV5-1, the J gene TRBJ2-5, with 8 bases lining up with TRBD1. V was clipped by 4 bases and J by 4 bases; unmatched bases: 15. Germline V gene data show CDR1 as SGHRS and CDR2 as YFSETQ. This CDR3 is built from 17 residues. This CDR3 reads CASSAGQGGGGGETQYF. CDR3 bases: TGCGCCAGCAGCGCAGGACAGGGTGGAGGAGGGGGAGAGACCCAGTACTTC.

The chain employs TRBV25-1 and TRBJ1-6, with D unresolved. V shed 1 base and J shed 14 bases, with 6 bases lying between them. The CDR3 totals 11 residues. CDR1 is MGHDK and CDR2 is SYGVNS in the germline V gene. For the CDR3, the DNA is TGTGCCAGCAGTGAATCCGTCACCCTCCACTTT. Encoded protein: CASSESVTLHF.

This chain uses TRBV20-1 with TRBJ2-2, with a tentative D call TRBD1 (5 bases). Germline CDR1 and CDR2: DFQATT and SNEGSKA (reference sequence). The CDR3 loop spans 15 amino acids. Trimming removed 3 bases from V and 0 bases from J, with 11 bases in between. In nucleotides, the CDR3 is TGCAGTGCTAGTAAGACAGCAGCGAACACCGGGGAGCTGTTTTTT. It codes for CSASKTAANTGELFF.

This clonotype occurred many times. The chain employs TRBV10-3 and TRBJ1-1; 7 bases match TRBD1. The CDR3 runs to 14 residues. The V gene's germline CDR1 is ENHRY and CDR2 SYGVKD. Trimming took 6 bases from V and 5 from J; bases not matched to a gene: 9. CDR3 sequence (DNA): TGTGCCATCAGCGTTACAGGGGTGGATACTGAAGCTTTCTTT. It specifies CAISVTGVDTEAFF.

This clonotype was seen at least ten times. V is TRBV20-1 and J is TRBJ2-5; 9 nucleotides line up with TRBD2. There are 14 residues in the CDR3. Germline V gene sequence: CDR1 DFQATT, CDR2 SNEGSKA (reference sequence). Unmatched junction bases numbered 2, after V lost 1 base and J lost 2 bases. CDR3 protein: CSARGLAGQETQYF. The CDR3, as DNA: TGCAGTGCTAGAGGGCTAGCGGGGCAAGAGACCCAGTACTTC.

In this sample, this clonotype turned up many times. The chain joins TRBV7-9 to TRBJ1-2, with 8 bases matching TRBD1. The germline V gene encodes CDR1 SEHNR and CDR2 FQNEAQ (reference sequence). V was pared by 3 bases and J by 4 bases, with 7 bases of the junction left unmatched. The CDR3 totals 15 residues. CDR3 sequence: CASSLTGELSYGYTF. The CDR3 nucleotides are TGTGCCAGCAGCTTGACAGGGGAATTAAGCTATGGCTACACCTTC. Together with reference TRBV7-9 and TRBJ1-2, the CDR3 gives the full variable domain: DTGVSQNPRHKITKRGQNVTFRCDPISEHNRLYWYRQTLGQGPEFLTYFQNEAQLEKSRLLSDRFSAERPKGSFSTLEIQRTEQGDSAMYLCASSLTGELSYGYTFGSGTRLTVV.

In this sample, this clonotype turned up many times. The chain is built from TRBV27 and TRBJ2-3; D unresolved. Germline lookup yields CDR1 MNHEY and CDR2 SMNVEV (reference sequence). Trimming shortened V by 5 bases and J by 8 bases, and 20 bases separated the two germline ends. This CDR3 contains 15 residues. CDR3 amino acids: CASSATIGVKVTQYF. The CDR3 nucleotides read TGTGCCAGCAGTGCCACCATTGGGGTGAAGGTTACGCAGTATTTT.

This clonotype was detected many times. This CDR3 is CASSPGGHGGFYEQYF. DNA of the CDR3: TGTGCCAGCTCACCCGGGGGGCATGGGGGCTTCTACGAGCAGTACTTC. V usage is TRBV12-3 or TRBV12-4 and J usage is TRBJ2-7; D perhaps matches TRBD2 (7 bases). V was pared by 8 bases and J by 3 bases, with 23 bases between. The length of the CDR3 is 16 residues.

This clonotype was counted many times. The chain couples TRBV7-6 to TRBJ1-6, with 8 bases lining up with TRBD1. The germline gives CDR1 SGHVS, CDR2 FNYEAQ. The J segment lost 9 bases and the V segment lost 1 base, leaving 8 bases of the junction unmatched. This CDR3 region has 16 residues. CDR3 amino acids: CASSLGSGQGGSPLHF. The CDR3 DNA sequence: TGTGCCAGCAGCTTAGGGTCCGGACAGGGAGGTTCACCCCTCCACTTT.

This clonotype was seen ten or more times. The CDR3 DNA follows: TGTGCCAGCAGCTTAACGTTAAGAAATGAGCAGTTCTTC. Protein: CASSLTLRNEQFF. The chain links TRBV7-3 to TRBJ2-1; no definite D call. The V gene lost 0 bases and the J gene lost 7 bases, with 7 bases spanning the gap. This CDR3 is built from 13 residues. Per the germline V gene, CDR1 is SGHTA and CDR2 is FQGTGA.

In this sample, this clonotype turned up many times. The chain links TRBV12-3 or TRBV12-4 to TRBJ2-3; no clear D. The CDR3 spans 14 residues. V gave up 4 bases and J gave up 4 bases, with 12 bases separating them. The CDR3, as DNA: TGTGCCAGCAGTTCTAAAGTGACCGCAGATACGCAGTATTTT. This codes for CASSSKVTADTQYF.

This clonotype has only one observation. This chain links TRBV6-2 or TRBV6-3 with TRBJ2-5; possibly TRBD1 for D (5 bases). The germline V gene encodes CDR1 MNHEY and CDR2 SVGEGT. The CDR3 contains 15 residues. V was clipped by 5 bases and J by 2 bases, with 15 bases between them. The CDR3 sequence: CASSPGQGVQETQYF. DNA for the CDR3: TGTGCCAGCAGTCCAGGCCAAGGGGTGCAAGAGACCCAGTACTTC.